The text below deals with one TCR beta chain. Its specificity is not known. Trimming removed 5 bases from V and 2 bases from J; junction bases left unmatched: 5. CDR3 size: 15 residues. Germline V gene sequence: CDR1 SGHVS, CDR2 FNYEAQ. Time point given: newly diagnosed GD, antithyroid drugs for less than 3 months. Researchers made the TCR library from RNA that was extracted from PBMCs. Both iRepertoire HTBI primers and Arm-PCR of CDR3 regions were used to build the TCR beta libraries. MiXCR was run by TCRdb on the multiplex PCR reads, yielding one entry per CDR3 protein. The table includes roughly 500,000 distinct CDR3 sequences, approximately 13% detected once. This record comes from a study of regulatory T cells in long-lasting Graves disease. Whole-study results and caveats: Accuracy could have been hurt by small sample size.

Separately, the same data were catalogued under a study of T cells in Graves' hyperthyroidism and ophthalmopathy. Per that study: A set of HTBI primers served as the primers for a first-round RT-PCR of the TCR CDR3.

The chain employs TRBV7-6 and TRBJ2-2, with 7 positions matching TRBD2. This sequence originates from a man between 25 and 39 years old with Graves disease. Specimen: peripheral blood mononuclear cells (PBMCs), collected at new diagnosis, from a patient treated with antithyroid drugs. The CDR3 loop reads CASSPSGANTGELFF. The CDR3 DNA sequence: TGTGCCAGCAGCCCTAGCGGAGCCAACACCGGGGAGCTGTTTTTT.